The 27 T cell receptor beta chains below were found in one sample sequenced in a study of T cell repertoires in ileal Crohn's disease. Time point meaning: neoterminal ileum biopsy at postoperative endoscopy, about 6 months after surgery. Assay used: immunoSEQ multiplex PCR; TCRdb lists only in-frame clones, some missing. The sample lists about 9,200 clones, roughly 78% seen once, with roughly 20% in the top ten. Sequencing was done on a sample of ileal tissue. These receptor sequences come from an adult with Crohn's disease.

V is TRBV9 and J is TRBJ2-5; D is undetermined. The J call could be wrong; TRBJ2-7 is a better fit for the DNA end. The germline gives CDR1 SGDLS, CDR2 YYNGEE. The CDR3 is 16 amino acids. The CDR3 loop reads CASSVGSSSSIYEQYF. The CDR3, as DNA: TGTGCCAGCAGCGTAGGGTCTAGTAGTAGCATCTACGAGCAGTACTTC.

The CDR3 protein is CASSIAGTSGGFTQYF. Here the CDR3 DNA reads TGTGCCAGCAGCATAGCCGGGACTAGCGGGGGCTTTACGCAGTATTTT. This chain connects TRBV7-3 to TRBJ2-3; 14 bases align to TRBD2. Germline V gene data show CDR1 as SGHTA and CDR2 as FQGTGA. Trimming at V came to 5 bases and at J to 8 bases, leaving 9 bases not matched to a gene. The CDR3 is 16 residues long.

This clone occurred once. The CDR3 coding sequence is TGTGCCAGCTCACAGGAGGACAGGGCGGCCGGGGAGCTGTTTTTT. Its translation: CASSQEDRAAGELFF. The V gene is TRBV18, the J gene TRBJ2-2; TRBD1 agrees at 8 bases. The CDR3 is made up of 15 amino acids. Germline trimming cut 4 bases from V and 6 bases from J; bases unmatched to any gene: 7. Germline V gene lookup returns CDR1 KGHSH and CDR2 LQKENI.

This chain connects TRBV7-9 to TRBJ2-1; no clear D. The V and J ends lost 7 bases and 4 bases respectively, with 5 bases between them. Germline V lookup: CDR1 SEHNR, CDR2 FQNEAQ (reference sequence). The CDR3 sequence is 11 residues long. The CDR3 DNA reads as TGTGCCAGCACCCCTTACAATGAGCAGTTCTTC. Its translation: CASTPYNEQFF.

Written as DNA, the CDR3 is TGTGCCAGCAGCTACACCGGGACAGGGGGTCGCGAGCAGTACTTC. This gives the protein CASSYTGTGGREQYF. This chain uses TRBV5-4 with TRBJ2-7, with 11 bases fitting TRBD1. V dropped 3 bases and J dropped 6; count of bases not matched to a gene: 8. Germline loops: CDR1 SGHNT, CDR2 YYREEE (reference sequence). There are 15 residues in the CDR3.

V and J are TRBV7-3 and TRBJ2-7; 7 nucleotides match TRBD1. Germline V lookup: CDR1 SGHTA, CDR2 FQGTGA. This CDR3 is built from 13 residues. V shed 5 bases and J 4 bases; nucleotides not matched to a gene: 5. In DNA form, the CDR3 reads TGTGCCAGCAGCCAGAAACAGGGGTACGAGCAGTACTTC. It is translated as CASSQKQGYEQYF.

DNA of the CDR3: TGCAGCGTTGGTTCGTCGGCAGTCGGCTCTTTGGGCGGCTACACCTTC. This gives the protein CSVGSSAVGSLGGYTF. V is TRBV29-1 and J is TRBJ1-2; no definite D call. The germline V and J ends were trimmed by 4 bases and 8 bases, with 26 bases remaining between them. In germline, CDR1 is SQVTM, CDR2 ANQGSEA. The CDR3 has 16 amino acids. The whole variable domain, remainder taken from reference TRBV29-1 and TRBJ1-2, is SAVISQKPSRDICQRGTSLTIQCQVDSQVTMMFWYRQQPGQSLTLIATANQGSEATYESGFVIDKFPISRPNLTFSTLTVSNMSPEDSSIYLCSVGSSAVGSLGGYTFGSGTRLTVV.

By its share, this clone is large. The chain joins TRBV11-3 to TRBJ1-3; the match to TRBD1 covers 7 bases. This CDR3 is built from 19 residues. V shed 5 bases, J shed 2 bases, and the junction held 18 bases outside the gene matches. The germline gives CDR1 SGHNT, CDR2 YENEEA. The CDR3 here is CASSTPPVTGRPPGNTIYF. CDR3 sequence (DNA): TGTGCCAGCAGCACCCCACCAGTGACAGGGAGGCCGCCTGGAAACACCATATATTTT.

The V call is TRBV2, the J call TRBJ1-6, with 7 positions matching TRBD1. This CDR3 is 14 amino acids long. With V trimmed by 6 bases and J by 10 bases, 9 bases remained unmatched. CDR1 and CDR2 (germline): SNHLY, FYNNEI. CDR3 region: CASSAGTVGSPLHF. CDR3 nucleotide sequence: TGTGCCAGCAGCGCCGGGACAGTGGGCTCACCCCTCCACTTT.

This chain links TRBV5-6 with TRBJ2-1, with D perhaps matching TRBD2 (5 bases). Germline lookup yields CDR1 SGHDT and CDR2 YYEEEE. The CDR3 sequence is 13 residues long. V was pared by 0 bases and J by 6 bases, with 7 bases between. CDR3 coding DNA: TGTGCCAGCAGCTTGGTGGACTTCAATGAGCAGTTCTTC. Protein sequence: CASSLVDFNEQFF.

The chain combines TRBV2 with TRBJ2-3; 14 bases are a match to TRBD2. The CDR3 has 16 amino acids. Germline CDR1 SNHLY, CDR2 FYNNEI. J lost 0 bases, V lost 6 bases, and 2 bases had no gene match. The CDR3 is CASRRLAGGSTDTQYF. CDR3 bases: TGTGCCAGCAGGAGACTAGCGGGGGGGAGCACAGATACGCAGTATTTT.

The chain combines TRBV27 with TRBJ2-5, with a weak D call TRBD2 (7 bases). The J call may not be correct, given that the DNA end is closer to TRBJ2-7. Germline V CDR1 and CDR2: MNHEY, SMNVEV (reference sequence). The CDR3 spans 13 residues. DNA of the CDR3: TGTGCCTCGATAGGGGGGGTTCCCTACGAGCAGTACTTC. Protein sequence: CASIGGVPYEQYF.

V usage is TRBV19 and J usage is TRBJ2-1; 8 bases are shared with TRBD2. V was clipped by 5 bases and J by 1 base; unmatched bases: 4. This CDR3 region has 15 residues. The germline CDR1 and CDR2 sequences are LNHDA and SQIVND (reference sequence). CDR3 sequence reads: CASSQASGSYNEQFF. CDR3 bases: TGTGCCAGTAGTCAGGCTAGCGGGTCCTACAATGAGCAGTTCTTC.

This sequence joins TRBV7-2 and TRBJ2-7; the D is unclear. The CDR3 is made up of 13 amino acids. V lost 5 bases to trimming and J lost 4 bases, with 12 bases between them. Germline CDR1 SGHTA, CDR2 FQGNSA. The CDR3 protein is CASSSSPPYEQYF. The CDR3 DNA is TGTGCCAGCAGCAGCTCGCCCCCTTACGAGCAGTACTTC.

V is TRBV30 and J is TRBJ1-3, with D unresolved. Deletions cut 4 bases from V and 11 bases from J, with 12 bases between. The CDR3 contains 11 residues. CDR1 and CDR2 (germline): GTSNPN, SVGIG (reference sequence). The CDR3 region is CAWNPGLSIYF. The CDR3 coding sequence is TGTGCCTGGAACCCTGGACTATCCATATATTTT.

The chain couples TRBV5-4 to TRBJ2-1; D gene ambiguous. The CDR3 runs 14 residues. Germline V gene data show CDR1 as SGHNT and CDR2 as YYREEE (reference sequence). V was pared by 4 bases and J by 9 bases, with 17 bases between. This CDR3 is CASSAAKGLGEQFF. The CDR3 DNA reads TGTGCCAGCAGCGCCGCTAAAGGTCTAGGTGAGCAGTTCTTC.

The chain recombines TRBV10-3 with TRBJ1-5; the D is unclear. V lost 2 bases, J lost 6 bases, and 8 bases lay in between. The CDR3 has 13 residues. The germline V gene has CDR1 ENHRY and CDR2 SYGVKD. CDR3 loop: CAISENTGQPQHF. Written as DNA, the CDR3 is TGTGCCATCAGTGAGAACACGGGTCAGCCCCAGCATTTT.

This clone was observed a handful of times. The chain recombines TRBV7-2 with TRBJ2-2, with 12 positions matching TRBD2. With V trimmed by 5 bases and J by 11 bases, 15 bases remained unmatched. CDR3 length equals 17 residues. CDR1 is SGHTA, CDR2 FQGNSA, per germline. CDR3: CASSRTASGGAGGELFF. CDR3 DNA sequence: TGTGCCAGCAGCCGAACGGCTAGCGGGGGGGCGGGCGGAGAGCTGTTTTTT.

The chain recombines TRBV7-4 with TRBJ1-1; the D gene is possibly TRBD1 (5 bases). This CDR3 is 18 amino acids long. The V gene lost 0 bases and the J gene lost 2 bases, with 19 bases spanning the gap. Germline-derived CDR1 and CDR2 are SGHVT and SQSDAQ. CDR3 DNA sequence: TGTGCCAGCAGCTTAGCGTCAGGGTTCCGAACCTTTAACACTGAAGCTTTCTTT. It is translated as CASSLASGFRTFNTEAFF. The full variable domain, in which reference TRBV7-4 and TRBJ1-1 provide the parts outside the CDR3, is GAGVSQSPRYKVAKRGRDVALRCDSISGHVTLYWYRQTLGQGSEVLTYSQSDAQRDKSGRPSGRFSAERPERSVSTLKIQRTEQGDSAVYLCASSLASGFRTFNTEAFFGQGTRLTVV.

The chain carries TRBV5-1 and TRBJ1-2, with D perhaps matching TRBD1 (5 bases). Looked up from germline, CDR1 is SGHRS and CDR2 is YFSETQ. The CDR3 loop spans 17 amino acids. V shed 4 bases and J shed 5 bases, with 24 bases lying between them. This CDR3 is CASSGRAPSGRGYGYTF. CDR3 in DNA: TGCGCCAGCAGCGGCCGGGCCCCGTCAGGGCGGGGTTATGGCTACACCTTC.

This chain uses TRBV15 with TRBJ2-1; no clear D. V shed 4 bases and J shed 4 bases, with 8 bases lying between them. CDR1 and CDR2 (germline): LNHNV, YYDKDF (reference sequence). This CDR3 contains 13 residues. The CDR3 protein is CATSISRYNEQFF. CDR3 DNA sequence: TGTGCCACCAGCATTTCCAGATACAATGAGCAGTTCTTC.

CDR3 sequence: CAIRVEQDSYEQYF. The CDR3 region has the DNA TGTGCCATCAGAGTAGAGCAGGACTCCTACGAGCAGTACTTC. The rearrangement links TRBV10-3 to TRBJ2-7; D gene unclear. Between the trimmed V and J ends, which lost 6 bases and 0 bases, there was a span of 12 bases. Germline V gene lookup returns CDR1 ENHRY and CDR2 SYGVKD. The CDR3 loop spans 14 amino acids.

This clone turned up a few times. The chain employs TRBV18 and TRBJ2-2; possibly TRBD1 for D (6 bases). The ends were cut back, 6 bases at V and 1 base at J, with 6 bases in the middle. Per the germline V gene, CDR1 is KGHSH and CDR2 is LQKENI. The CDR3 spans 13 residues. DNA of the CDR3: TGTGCCAGCTCGGGACAGAACACCGGGGAGCTGTTTTTT. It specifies CASSGQNTGELFF. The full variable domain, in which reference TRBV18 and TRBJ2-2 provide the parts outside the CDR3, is NAGVMQNPRHLVRRRGQEARLRCSPMKGHSHVYWYRQLPEEGLKFMVYLQKENIIDESGMPKERFSAEFPKEGPSILRIQQVVRGDSAAYFCASSGQNTGELFFGEGSRLTVL.

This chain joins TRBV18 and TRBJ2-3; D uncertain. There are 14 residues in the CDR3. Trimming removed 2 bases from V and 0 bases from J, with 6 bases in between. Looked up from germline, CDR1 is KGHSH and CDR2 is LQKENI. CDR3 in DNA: TGTGCCAGCTCACCAACCTATAGCACAGATACGCAGTATTTT. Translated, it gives CASSPTYSTDTQYF.

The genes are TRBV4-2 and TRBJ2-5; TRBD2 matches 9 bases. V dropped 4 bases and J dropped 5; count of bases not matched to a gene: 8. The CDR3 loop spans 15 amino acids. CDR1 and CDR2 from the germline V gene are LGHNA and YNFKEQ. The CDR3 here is CASSRTLAGMETQYF. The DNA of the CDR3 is TGTGCCAGCAGCCGAACTCTAGCGGGGATGGAGACCCAGTACTTC.

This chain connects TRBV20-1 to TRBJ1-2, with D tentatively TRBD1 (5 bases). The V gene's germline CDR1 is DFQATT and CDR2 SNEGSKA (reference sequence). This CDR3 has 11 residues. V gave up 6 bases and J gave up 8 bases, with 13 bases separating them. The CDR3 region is CSATAGPGYTF. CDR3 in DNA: TGCAGTGCCACTGCAGGGCCCGGCTACACCTTC.

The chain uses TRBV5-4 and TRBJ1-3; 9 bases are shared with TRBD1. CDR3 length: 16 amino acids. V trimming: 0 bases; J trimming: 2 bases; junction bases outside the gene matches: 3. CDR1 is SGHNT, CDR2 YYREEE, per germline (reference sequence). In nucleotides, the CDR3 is TGTGCCAGCAGCTTGGGCGGGACAGGGACTGGAAACACCATATATTTT. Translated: CASSLGGTGTGNTIYF.